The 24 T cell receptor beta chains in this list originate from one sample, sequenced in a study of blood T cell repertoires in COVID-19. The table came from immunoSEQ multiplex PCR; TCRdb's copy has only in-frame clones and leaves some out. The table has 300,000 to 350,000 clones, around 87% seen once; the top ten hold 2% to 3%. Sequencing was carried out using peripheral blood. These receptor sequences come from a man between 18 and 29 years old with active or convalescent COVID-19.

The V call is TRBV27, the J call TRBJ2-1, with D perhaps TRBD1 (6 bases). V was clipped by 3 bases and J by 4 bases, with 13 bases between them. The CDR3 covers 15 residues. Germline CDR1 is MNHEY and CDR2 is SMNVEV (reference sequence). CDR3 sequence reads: CASSFLVRGYNEQFF. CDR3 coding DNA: TGTGCCAGCAGTTTTCTCGTCAGGGGATACAATGAGCAGTTCTTC.

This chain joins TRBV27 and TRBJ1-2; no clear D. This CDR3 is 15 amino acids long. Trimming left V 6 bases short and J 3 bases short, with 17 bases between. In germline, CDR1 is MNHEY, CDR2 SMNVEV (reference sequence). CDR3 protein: CASRPGGKGHYGYTF. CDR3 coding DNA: TGTGCCAGCAGACCCGGAGGTAAAGGCCACTATGGCTACACCTTC.

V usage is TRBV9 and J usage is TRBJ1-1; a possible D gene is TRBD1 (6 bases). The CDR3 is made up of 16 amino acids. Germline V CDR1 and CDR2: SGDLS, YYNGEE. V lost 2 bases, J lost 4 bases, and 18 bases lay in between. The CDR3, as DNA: TGTGCCAGCAGCGTTCCAGGGGAGGGCGGGGTCACTGAAGCTTTCTTT. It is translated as CASSVPGEGGVTEAFF.

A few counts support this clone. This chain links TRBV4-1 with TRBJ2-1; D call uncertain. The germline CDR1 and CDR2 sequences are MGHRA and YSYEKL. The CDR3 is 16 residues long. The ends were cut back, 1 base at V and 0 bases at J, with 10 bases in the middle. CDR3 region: CASSQVVLSSYNEQFF. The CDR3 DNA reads TGCGCCAGCAGCCAAGTAGTGCTTAGCTCCTACAATGAGCAGTTCTTC.

This CDR3 is CASSFLPSGVSGETQYF. The CDR3 DNA reads TGTGCCAGCAGCTTCCTGCCTAGCGGGGTATCCGGAGAGACCCAGTACTTC. The chain recombines TRBV11-2 with TRBJ2-5; 9 bases align to TRBD2. Germline V gene lookup returns CDR1 SGHAT and CDR2 FQNNGV. The CDR3 contains 17 residues. V dropped 3 bases and J dropped 4; count of bases not matched to a gene: 12.

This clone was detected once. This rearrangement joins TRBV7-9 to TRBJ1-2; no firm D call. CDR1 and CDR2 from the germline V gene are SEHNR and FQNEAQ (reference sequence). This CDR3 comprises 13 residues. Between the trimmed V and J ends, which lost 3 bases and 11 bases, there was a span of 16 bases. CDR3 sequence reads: CASSLEGESGYTF. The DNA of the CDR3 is TGTGCCAGCAGCTTGGAGGGAGAATCGGGTTACACCTTC.

DNA for the CDR3: TGCAGTGCTAGTGGGGGCGTTGACTCCTACGAGCAGTACTTC. Translated, it gives CSASGGVDSYEQYF. The chain recombines TRBV20-1 with TRBJ2-7; D may be TRBD1 (6 bases). Between the trimmed V and J ends, which lost 3 bases and 0 bases, there was a span of 12 bases. Per the germline V gene, CDR1 is DFQATT and CDR2 is SNEGSKA (reference sequence). This CDR3 spans 14 amino acids.

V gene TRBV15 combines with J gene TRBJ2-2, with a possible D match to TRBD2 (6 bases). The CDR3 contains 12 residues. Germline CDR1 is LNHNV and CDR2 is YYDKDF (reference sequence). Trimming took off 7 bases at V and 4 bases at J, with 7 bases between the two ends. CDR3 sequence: CATTSATGELFF. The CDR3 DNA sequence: TGTGCCACCACTAGCGCCACCGGGGAGCTGTTTTTT.

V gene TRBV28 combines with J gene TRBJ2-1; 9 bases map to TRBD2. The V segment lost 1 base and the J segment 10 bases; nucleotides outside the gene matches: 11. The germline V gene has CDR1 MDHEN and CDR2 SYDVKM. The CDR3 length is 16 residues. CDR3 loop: CASSLSLVAGVVEQFF. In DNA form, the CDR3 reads TGTGCCAGCAGTTTATCTTTGGTAGCGGGAGTTGTGGAGCAGTTCTTC.

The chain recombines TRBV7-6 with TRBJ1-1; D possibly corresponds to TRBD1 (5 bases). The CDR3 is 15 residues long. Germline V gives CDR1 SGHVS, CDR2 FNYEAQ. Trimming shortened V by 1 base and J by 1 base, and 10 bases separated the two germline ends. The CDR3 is CASSLDPTGNTEAFF. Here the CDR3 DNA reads TGTGCCAGCAGCTTAGACCCCACAGGGAACACTGAAGCTTTCTTT.

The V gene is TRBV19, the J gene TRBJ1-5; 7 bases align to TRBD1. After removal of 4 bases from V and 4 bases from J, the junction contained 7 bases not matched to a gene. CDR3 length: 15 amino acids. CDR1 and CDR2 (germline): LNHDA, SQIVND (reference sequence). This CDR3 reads CASSNSGTVNQPQHF. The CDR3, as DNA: TGTGCCAGTAGTAACTCCGGGACAGTTAATCAGCCCCAGCATTTT.

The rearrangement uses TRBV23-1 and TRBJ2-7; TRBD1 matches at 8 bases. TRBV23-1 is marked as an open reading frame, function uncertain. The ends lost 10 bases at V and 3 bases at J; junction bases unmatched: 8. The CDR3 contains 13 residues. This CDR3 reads CAIGGQVYYEQYF. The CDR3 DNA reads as TGCGCCATAGGGGGACAGGTCTACTACGAGCAGTACTTC.

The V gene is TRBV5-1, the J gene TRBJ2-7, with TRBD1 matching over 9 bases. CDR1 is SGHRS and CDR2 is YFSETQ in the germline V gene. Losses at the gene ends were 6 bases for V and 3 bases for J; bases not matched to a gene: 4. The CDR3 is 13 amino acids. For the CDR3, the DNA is TGCGCCAGCAACCCGGGACAGGGCTACGAGCAGTACTTC. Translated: CASNPGQGYEQYF.

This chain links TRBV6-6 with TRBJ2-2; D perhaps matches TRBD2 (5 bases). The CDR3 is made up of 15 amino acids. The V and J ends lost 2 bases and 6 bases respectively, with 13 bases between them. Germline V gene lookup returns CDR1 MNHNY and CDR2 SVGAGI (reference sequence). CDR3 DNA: TGTGCCAGCAGTTACGGCGGTCCCGGGGCCGGGGAGCTGTTTTTT. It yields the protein CASSYGGPGAGELFF.

CDR3 DNA: TGTGCCAGCAGCTTATCCAGCGGGGGCTCTAAAGCCTACGAGCAGTACTTC. This encodes CASSLSSGGSKAYEQYF. The chain is built from TRBV7-2 and TRBJ2-7; 8 bases align to TRBD2. The ends lost 2 bases at V and 2 bases at J; junction bases unmatched: 11. There are 17 residues in the CDR3. Per germline, CDR1 SGHTA and CDR2 FQGNSA.

CDR3 sequence (DNA): TGCGCCAGCAGACTATGGACAGGGCCGGGCACAGATACGCAGTATTTT. This sequence encodes CASRLWTGPGTDTQYF. V gene TRBV5-1 combines with J gene TRBJ2-3; 8 bases match TRBD1. CDR1 and CDR2 (germline): SGHRS, YFSETQ. This CDR3 spans 16 amino acids. J lost 1 base, V lost 5 bases, and 9 bases had no gene match.

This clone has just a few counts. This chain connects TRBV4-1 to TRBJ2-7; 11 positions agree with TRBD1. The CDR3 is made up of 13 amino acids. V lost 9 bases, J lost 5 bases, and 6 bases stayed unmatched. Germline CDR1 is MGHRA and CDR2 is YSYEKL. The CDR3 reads CASRGTGGNEQYF. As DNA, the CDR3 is TGCGCCAGTAGGGGGACAGGGGGAAACGAGCAGTACTTC.

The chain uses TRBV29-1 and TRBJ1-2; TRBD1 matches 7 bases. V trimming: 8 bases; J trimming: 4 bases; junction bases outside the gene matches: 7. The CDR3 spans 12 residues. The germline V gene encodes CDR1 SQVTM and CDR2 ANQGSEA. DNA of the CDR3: TGCAGCATCGAGACAGGGATCTATGGCTACACCTTC. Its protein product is CSIETGIYGYTF. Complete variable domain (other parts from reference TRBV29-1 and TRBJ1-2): SAVISQKPSRDICQRGTSLTIQCQVDSQVTMMFWYRQQPGQSLTLIATANQGSEATYESGFVIDKFPISRPNLTFSTLTVSNMSPEDSSIYLCSIETGIYGYTFGSGTRLTVV.

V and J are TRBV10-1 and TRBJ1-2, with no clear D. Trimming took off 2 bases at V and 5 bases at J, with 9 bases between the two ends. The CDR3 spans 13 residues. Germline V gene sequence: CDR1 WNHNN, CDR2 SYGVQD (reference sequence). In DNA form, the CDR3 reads TGCGCCAGCAGTGAGAGGCCAGGTTATGGCTACACCTTC. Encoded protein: CASSERPGYGYTF.

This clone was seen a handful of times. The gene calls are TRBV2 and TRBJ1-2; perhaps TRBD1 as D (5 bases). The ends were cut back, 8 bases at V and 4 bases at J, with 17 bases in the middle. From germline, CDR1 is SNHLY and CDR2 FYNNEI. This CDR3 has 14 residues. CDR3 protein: CASVLPPGGYGYTF. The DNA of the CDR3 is TGTGCCAGCGTCCTGCCCCCGGGGGGCTATGGCTACACCTTC.

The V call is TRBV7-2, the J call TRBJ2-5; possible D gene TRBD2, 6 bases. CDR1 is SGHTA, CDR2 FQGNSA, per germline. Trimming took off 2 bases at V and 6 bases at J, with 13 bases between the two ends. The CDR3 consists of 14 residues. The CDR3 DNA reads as TGTGCCAGCAGCTTATTCGCTAGCGTGCAGACCCAGTACTTC. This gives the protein CASSLFASVQTQYF.

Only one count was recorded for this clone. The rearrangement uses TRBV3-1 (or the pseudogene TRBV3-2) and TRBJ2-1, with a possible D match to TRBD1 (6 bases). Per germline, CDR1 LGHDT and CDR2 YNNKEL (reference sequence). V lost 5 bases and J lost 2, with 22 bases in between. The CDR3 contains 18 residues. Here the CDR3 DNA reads TGTGCCAGCAGCTTACAACTACGCTTCCAGGGGCCCTACAATGAGCAGTTCTTC. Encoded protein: CASSLQLRFQGPYNEQFF.

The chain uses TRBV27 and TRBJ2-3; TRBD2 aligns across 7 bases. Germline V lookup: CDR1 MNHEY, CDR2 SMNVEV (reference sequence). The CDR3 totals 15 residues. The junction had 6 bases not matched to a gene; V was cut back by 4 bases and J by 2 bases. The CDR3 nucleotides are TGTGCCAGCAGTTCCGGGACTATCCTCACAGATACGCAGTATTTT. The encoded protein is CASSSGTILTDTQYF.

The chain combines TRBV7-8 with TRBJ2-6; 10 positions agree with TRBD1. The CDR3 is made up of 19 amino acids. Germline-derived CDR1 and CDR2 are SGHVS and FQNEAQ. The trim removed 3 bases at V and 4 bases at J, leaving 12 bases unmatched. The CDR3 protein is CASSLFGRDRGSGANVLTF. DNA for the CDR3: TGTGCCAGCAGCTTGTTCGGCAGGGACAGGGGCTCCGGGGCCAACGTCCTGACTTTC.